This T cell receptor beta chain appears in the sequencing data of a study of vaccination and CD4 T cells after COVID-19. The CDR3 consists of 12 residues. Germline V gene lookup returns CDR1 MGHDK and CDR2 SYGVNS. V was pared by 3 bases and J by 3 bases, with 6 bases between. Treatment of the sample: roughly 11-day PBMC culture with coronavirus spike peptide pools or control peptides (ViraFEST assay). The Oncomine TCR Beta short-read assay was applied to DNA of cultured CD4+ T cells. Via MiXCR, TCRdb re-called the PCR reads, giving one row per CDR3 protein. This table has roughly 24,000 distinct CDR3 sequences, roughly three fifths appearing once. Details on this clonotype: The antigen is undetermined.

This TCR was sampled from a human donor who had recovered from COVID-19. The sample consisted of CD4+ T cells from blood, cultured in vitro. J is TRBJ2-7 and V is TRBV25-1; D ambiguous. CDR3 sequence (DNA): TGTGCCAGCAGTGACCGGCGCTACGAGCAGTACTTC. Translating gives CASSDRRYEQYF.